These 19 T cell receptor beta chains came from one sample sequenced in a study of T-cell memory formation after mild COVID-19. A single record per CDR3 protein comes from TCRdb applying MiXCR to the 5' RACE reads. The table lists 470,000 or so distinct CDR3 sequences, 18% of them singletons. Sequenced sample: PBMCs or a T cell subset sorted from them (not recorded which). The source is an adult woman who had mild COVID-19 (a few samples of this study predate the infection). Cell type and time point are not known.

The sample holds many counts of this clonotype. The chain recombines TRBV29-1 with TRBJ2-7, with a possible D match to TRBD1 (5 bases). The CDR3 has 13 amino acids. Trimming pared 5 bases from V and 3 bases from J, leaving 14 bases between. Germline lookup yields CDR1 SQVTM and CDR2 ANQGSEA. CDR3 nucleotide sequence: TGCAGCGTTATAATGAGACAGAACTACGAGCAGTACTTC. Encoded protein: CSVIMRQNYEQYF.

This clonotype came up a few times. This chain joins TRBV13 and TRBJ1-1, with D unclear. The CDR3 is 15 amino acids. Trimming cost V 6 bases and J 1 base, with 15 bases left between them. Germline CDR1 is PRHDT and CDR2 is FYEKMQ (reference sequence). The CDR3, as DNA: TGTGCCAGCAGGGCAGAGTGGGCTCGGAACACTGAAGCTTTCTTT. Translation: CASRAEWARNTEAFF.

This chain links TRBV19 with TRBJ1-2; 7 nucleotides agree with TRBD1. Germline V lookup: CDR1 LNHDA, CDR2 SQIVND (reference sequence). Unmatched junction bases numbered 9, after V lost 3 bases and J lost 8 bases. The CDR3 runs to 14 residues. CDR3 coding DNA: TGTGCCAGTAGTATCAAGGGGGCCTCGGCGGGCTACACCTTC. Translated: CASSIKGASAGYTF.

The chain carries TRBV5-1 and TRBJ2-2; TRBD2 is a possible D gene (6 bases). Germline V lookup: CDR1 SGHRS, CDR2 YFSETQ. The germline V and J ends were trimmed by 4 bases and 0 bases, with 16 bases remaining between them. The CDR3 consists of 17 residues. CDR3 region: CASSPRWEAANTGELFF. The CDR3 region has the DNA TGCGCCAGCAGCCCGCGTTGGGAGGCGGCGAACACCGGGGAGCTGTTTTTT.

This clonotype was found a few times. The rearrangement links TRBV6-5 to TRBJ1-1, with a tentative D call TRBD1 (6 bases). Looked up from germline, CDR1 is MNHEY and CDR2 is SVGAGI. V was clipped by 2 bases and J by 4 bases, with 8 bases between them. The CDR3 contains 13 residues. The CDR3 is CASSYKGGTEAFF. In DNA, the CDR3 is TGTGCCAGCAGTTACAAAGGGGGCACTGAAGCTTTCTTT.

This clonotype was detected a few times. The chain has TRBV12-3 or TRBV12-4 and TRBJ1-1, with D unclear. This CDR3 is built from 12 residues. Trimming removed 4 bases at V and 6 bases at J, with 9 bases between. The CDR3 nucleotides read TGTGCCAGCAGTTCGATGGGCGCTGAAGCTTTCTTT. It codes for CASSSMGAEAFF.

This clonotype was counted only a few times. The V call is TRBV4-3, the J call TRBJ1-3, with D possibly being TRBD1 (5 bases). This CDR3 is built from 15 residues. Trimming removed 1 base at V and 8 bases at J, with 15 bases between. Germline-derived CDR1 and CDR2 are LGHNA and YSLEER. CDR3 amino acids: CASSQGTGLGDTIYF. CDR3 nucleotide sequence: TGCGCCAGCAGCCAAGGAACGGGGTTGGGGGACACCATATATTTT.

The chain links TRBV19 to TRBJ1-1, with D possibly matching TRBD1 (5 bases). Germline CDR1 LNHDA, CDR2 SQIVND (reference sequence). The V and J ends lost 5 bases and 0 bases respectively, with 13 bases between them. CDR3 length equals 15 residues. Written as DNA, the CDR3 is TGTGCCAGTAGTCGGCCCCGACAGTTGAACACTGAAGCTTTCTTT. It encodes CASSRPRQLNTEAFF.

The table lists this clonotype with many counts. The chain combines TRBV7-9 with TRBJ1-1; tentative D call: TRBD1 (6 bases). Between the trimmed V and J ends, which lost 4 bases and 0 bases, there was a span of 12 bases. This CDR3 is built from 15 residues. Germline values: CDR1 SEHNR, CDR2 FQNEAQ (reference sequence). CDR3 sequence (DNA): TGTGCCAGCAGCTCCCAAGGGGACATGAACACTGAAGCTTTCTTT. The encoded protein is CASSSQGDMNTEAFF. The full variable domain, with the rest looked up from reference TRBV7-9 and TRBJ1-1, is DTGVSQNPRHKITKRGQNVTFRCDPISEHNRLYWYRQTLGQGPEFLTYFQNEAQLEKSRLLSDRFSAERPKGSFSTLEIQRTEQGDSAMYLCASSSQGDMNTEAFFGQGTRLTVV.

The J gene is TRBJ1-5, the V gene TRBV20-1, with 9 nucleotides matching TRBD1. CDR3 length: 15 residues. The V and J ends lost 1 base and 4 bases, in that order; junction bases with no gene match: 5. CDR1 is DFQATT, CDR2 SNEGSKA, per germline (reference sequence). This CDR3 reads CSARGTGGWNQPQHF. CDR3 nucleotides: TGCAGTGCTAGAGGTACAGGGGGCTGGAATCAGCCCCAGCATTTT.

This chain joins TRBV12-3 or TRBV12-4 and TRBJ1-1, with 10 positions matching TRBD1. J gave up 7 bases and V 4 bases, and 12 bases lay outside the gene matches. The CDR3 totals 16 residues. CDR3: CASSWTPGQGYFEAFF. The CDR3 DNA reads TGTGCCAGCAGTTGGACACCGGGACAGGGGTACTTTGAAGCTTTCTTT.

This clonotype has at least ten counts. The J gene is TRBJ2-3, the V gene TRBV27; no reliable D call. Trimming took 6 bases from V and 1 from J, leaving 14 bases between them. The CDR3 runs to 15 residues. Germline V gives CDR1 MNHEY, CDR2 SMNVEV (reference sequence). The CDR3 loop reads CASSWSDGRTDTQYF. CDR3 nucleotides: TGTGCCAGCAGCTGGTCGGACGGACGCACAGATACGCAGTATTTT.

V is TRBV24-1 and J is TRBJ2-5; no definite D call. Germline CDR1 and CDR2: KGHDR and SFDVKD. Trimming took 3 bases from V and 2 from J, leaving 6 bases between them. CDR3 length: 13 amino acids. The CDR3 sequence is CATSDHSQETQYF. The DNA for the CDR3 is TGTGCCACCAGTGATCATTCGCAAGAGACCCAGTACTTC.

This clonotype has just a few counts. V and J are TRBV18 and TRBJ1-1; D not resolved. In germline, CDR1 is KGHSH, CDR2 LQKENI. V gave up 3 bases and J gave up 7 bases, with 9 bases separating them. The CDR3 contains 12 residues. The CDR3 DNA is TGTGCCAGCTCACCGCAGATGGGTGAAGCTTTCTTT. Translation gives CASSPQMGEAFF.

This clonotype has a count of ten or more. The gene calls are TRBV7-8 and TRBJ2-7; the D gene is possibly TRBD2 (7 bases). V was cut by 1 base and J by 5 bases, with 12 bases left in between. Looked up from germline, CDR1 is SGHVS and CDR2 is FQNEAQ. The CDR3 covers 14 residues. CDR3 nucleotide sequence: TGTGCCAGCAGCTTAGGGGGAGGGGGGGACGAGCAGTACTTC. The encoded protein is CASSLGGGGDEQYF.

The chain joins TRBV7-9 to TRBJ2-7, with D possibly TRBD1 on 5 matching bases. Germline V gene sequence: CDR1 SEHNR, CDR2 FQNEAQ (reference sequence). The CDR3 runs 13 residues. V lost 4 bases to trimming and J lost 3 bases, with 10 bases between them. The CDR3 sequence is CASSSWTSYEQYF. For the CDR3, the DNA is TGTGCCAGCAGCTCATGGACAAGCTACGAGCAGTACTTC.

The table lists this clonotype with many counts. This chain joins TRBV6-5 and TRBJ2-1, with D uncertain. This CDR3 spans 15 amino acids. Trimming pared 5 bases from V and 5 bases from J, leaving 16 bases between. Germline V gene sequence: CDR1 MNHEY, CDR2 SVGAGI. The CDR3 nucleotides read TGTGCCAGCAGTCGCTCGTGGAATAAGGACAATGAGCAGTTCTTC. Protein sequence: CASSRSWNKDNEQFF.

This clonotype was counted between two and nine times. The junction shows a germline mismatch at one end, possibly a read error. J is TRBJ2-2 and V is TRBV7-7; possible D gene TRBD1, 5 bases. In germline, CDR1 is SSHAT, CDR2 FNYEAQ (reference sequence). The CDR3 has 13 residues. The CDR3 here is CASSPRQGGELFF. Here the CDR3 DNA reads TGTGCTAGCAGCCCCCGGCAGGGCGGGGAGCTGTTTTTT.

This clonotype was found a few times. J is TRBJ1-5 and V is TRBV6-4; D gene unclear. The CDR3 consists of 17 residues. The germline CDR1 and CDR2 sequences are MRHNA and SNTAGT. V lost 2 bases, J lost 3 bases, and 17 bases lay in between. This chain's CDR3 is CASSDRPTLPINQPQHF. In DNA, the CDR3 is TGTGCCAGCAGTGACCGGCCGACACTCCCCATCAATCAGCCCCAGCATTTT.